This T cell receptor (beta chain) was captured in a study of OX40 agonist ivuxolimab in advanced cancers. Trimming cost V 7 bases and J 4 bases; bases outside gene matches: 7. From germline, CDR1 is SGHAT and CDR2 FQNNGV. The CDR3 is made up of 15 amino acids. People who had autoimmune disease history or systemic immunosuppression were excluded. Samples of blood were obtained at baseline, on cycle 4 day 1, and on cycle 7 day 1. Study-level points and caveats: Averaging showed that CD8+ T cells had more expanded clones than CD4+ did. CD4+ and CD8+ T cells in blood underwent clonal expansion by week 6 at 0.1 to 3.0 mg/kg.

Generated by immunoSEQ multiplex PCR, the TCRdb table keeps only in-frame clones and is missing some. The sample includes some 42,000 clones, about 86% of them seen just once. In regard to this clone: Its antigen is undetermined.

This receptor was obtained from an adult with an advanced solid tumor such as melanoma, head and neck, liver or kidney cancer. The chain recombines TRBV11-2 with TRBJ2-1; 10 bases align to TRBD2. The material sequenced was CD4+ or CD8+ T cells sorted from blood, taken in a trial of the OX40 agonist ivuxolimab. Here the CDR3 DNA reads TGTGCCAGCACAAGGGGACTAGCGAAGTACAATGAGCAGTTCTTC. Translation gives CASTRGLAKYNEQFF.